The table lists the clone carrying this TCR beta chain with a few counts. V lost 0 bases and J lost 4, with 12 bases in between. In germline, CDR1 is MGHRA, CDR2 YSYEKL. The CDR3 sequence is 15 residues long. The data stem from a study of T-cell memory formation after mild COVID-19. Using its own MiXCR run on the 5' RACE reads, TCRdb lists one record per CDR3 protein. The sample shows 250,000 to 300,000 distinct CDR3 sequences, around 15% of them seen only once. This clonotype was obtained from a man younger than 35 who had mild COVID-19 (a few samples of this study predate the infection). Cell type and time point are not known. The gene calls are TRBV4-1 and TRBJ1-1; weak D call: TRBD1 (5 bases). Input material: PBMCs or a T cell subset sorted from them (not recorded which). CDR3 in amino acids: CASSQDWPGGTEAFF. The CDR3 DNA reads TGCGCCAGCAGCCAAGACTGGCCGGGGGGCACTGAAGCTTTCTTT.